This record looks at one TCR beta chain sequence and its context. Its antigen is unknown. This record comes from a study of cytomegalovirus exposure and HLA in healthy donors. CDR3 length equals 18 residues. V was pared by 1 base and J by 4 bases, with 23 bases between. Germline V gene data show CDR1 as MGHRA and CDR2 as YSYEKL. The study drew the donors from its approximately 120-subject validation cohort, separate from the 666-subject first cohort. The repertoire was sequenced with immunoSEQ multiplex PCR; TCRdb's copy has only in-frame clones and lacks some. The sample contains about 180,000 clones, just under 90% of which appear only once. Overall study results and limits: There were under 200 TCR beta chains listed as cytomegalovirus-associated. Both high specificity and high sensitivity reportedly marked the classifier's diagnosis of cytomegalovirus status.

The rearrangement links TRBV4-1 to TRBJ2-7, with D possibly matching TRBD1 (5 bases). The sequence derives from a woman younger than 45 in good health and CMV-seronegative. The sample comprised PBMCs. CDR3 sequence (DNA): TGCGCCAGCAGCCAAGCACAAACACCTCCGCCAGGGTTATACGAGCAGTACTTC. The encoded protein is CASSQAQTPPPGLYEQYF.